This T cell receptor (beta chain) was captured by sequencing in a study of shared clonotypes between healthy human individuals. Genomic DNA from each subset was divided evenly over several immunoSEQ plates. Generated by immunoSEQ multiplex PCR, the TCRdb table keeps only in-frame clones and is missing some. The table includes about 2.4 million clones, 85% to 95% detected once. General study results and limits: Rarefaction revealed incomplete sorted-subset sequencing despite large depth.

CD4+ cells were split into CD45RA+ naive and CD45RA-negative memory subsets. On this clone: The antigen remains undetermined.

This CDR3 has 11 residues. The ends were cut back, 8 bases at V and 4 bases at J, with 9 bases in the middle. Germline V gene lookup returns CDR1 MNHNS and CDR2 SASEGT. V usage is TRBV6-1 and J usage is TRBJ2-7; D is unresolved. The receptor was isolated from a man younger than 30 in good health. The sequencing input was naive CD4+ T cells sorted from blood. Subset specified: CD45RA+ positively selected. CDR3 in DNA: TGTGCCAGCGAATTGCGGTACGAGCAGTACTTC. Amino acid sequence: CASELRYEQYF.